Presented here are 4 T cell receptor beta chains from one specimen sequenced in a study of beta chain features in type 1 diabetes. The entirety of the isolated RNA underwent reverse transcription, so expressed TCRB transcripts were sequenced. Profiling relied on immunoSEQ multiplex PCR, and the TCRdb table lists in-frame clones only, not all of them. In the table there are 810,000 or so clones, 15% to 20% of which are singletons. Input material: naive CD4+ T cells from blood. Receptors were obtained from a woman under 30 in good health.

CDR3 coding DNA: TGCAGTGCCCCAGAGGGGGGGACCCAGTACTTC. Its protein is CSAPEGGTQYF. The chain joins TRBV20-1 to TRBJ2-5; either TRBD1 or TRBD2 may supply D (6 bases each). Germline CDR1 DFQATT, CDR2 SNEGSKA (reference sequence). The ends were cut back, 6 bases at V and 7 bases at J, with 12 bases in the middle. The CDR3 is 11 amino acids.

CDR3 nucleotide sequence: TGTGCCAGTAGCATGGAGGTCGCCGACGGGTTGTATGGCTACACCTTC. This encodes CASSMEVADGLYGYTF. The rearrangement links TRBV19 to TRBJ1-2; D unresolved. The germline V gene has CDR1 LNHDA and CDR2 SQIVND (reference sequence). The length of the CDR3 is 16 residues. The V end was cut by 6 bases, the J end by 5 bases, with 22 bases between.

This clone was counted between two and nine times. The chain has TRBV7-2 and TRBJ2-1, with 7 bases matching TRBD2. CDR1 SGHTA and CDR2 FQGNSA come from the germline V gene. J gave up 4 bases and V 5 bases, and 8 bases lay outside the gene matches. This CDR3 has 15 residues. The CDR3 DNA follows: TGTGCCAGCAGCCAGCCTAGCGGACTGTACAATGAGCAGTTCTTC. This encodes CASSQPSGLYNEQFF.

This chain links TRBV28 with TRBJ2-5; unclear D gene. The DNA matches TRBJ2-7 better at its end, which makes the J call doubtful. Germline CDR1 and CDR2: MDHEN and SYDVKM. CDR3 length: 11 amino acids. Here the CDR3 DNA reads TGTGCCAGCCAAACATTCTACGAGCAGTACTTC. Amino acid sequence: CASQTFYEQYF.